This TCR beta chain comes out of a study of T cells in Graves' hyperthyroidism and ophthalmopathy. Findings and limits, study-wide: Prediction of ophthalmopathy progression came a median approximately 6.6 months pre-onset.

The TCR beta CDR3 regions underwent amplification using RNA transcripts as the source. Carried out on the TCR CDR3, a first-round RT-PCR used the HTBI primer set. Each CDR3 protein gets one entry after TCRdb re-called the multiplex PCR reads with MiXCR. The sample lists some 270,000 distinct CDR3 sequences, roughly 15% seen once, with 7% to 9.5% in the top ten. The CDR3 covers 14 residues. Germline lookup yields CDR1 LGHNA and CDR2 YNFKEQ. V was shortened by 0 bases and J by 5 bases, with 10 bases between the two germline ends. As for this clonotype: Its antigen is still unknown.

Input material: blood. This sequence was found in a woman aged 40 to 49 with Graves' hyperthyroidism. This chain uses TRBV4-2 with TRBJ1-1; a weak D match, TRBD1 (6 bases). CDR3 nucleotides: TGTGCCAGCAGCCAAGACAGGGGTGATACTGAAGCTTTCTTT. Amino acids: CASSQDRGDTEAFF.